One and the same sample provided the 5 T cell receptor beta chains below, sequenced in a study of blood T cell repertoires in COVID-19. TCRdb keeps only in-frame clones here, not all; method: immunoSEQ multiplex PCR. The sample yields under 250,000 clones, approximately 82% seen once. The sample consisted of peripheral blood. These receptors originate from a man aged 45-65 years with active or convalescent COVID-19.

The J gene is TRBJ1-4, the V gene TRBV7-2; D possibly corresponds to TRBD1 (5 bases). Between the trimmed V and J ends, which lost 5 bases and 3 bases, there was a span of 10 bases. The V gene's germline CDR1 is SGHTA and CDR2 FQGNSA. The CDR3 is made up of 14 amino acids. Here the CDR3 reads CASSQTVANEKLFF. The CDR3 region has the DNA TGTGCCAGCAGCCAGACAGTGGCTAATGAAAAACTGTTTTTT.

The chain recombines TRBV30 with TRBJ1-3; possible D gene TRBD1, 5 bases. V dropped 0 bases and J dropped 0 bases, with 9 bases sitting between them. Germline V gives CDR1 GTSNPN, CDR2 SVGIG (reference sequence). CDR3 size: 15 residues. CDR3 DNA: TGTGCCTGGAGTGTACAGGCAAGCTCTGGAAACACCATATATTTT. Amino acids: CAWSVQASSGNTIYF.

This clone was recorded once. The rearrangement joins TRBV28 to TRBJ1-1; TRBD1 matches at 9 bases. The V gene end was trimmed by 3 bases and the J gene end by 7 bases; junction bases not matched to a gene: 6. Germline CDR1 and CDR2: MDHEN and SYDVKM. The CDR3 loop spans 14 amino acids. As DNA, the CDR3 is TGTGCCAGCAGTTTTGGGACAGGGAAAGGTGAAGCTTTCTTT. Its protein is CASSFGTGKGEAFF.

This clone has a handful of counts. The rearrangement joins TRBV7-9 to TRBJ1-2; D unresolved. Trimming stripped 0 bases from V and 11 bases from J, with 7 bases between. The germline CDR1 and CDR2 sequences are SEHNR and FQNEAQ (reference sequence). This CDR3 comprises 11 residues. The CDR3, as DNA: TGTGCCAGCAGCTTAGCGTGGAGTTACACCTTC. It translates to CASSLAWSYTF.

The gene calls are TRBV6-4 and TRBJ2-7; 10 bases fit TRBD2. V was pared by 6 bases and J by 5 bases, with 7 bases of the junction left unmatched. Germline V gene data show CDR1 as MRHNA and CDR2 as SNTAGT. CDR3 length: 14 amino acids. The CDR3 sequence: CASRPGLAIDEQYF. CDR3 DNA: TGTGCCAGCAGGCCGGGACTAGCGATAGACGAGCAGTACTTC.